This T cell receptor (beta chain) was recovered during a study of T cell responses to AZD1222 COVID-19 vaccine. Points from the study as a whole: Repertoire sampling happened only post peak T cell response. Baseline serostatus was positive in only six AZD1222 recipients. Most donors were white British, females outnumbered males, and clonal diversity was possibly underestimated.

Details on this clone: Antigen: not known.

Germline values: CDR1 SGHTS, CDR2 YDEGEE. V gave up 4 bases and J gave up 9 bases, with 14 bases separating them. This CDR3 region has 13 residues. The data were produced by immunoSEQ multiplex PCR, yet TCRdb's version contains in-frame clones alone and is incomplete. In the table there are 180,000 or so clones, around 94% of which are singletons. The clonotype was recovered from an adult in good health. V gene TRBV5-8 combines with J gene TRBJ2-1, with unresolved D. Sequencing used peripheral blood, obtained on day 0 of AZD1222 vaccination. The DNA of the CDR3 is TGTGCCAGCAGCGCTGGAGCCGTATCTGAGCAGTTCTTC. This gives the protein CASSAGAVSEQFF.